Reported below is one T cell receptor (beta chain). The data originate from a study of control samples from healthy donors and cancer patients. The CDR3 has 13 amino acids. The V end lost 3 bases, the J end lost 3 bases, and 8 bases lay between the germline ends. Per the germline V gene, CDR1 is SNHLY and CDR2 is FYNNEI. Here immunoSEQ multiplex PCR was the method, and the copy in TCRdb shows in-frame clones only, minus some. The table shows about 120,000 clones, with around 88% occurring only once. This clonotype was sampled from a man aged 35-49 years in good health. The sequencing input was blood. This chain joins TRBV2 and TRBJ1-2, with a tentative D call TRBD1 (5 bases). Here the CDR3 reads CASSDRAYYGYTF. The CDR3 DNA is TGTGCCAGCAGTGACAGGGCGTACTATGGCTACACCTTC.